These 23 T cell receptor beta chains were sequenced from one sample in a study of cytomegalovirus exposure and HLA in healthy donors. Sequencing was performed with immunoSEQ multiplex PCR; in TCRdb, only in-frame clones are kept and a portion is missing. The repertoire holds 50,000 to 80,000 clones, with roughly 96% as singletons. The specimen sequenced was PBMCs. The receptors stem from a young woman in good health and CMV-seropositive.

CDR3 in amino acids: CASSLDGADTQYF. The DNA for the CDR3 is TGTGCCAGCAGCTTAGATGGAGCAGATACGCAGTATTTT. The chain joins TRBV11-3 to TRBJ2-3, with D hard to call. The CDR3 spans 13 residues. The V end lost 0 bases, the J end lost 4 bases, and 5 bases lay between the germline ends. Germline assignment: CDR1 SGHNT and CDR2 YENEEA.

The chain links TRBV15 to TRBJ2-3, with TRBD1 matching over 11 bases. Germline CDR1 reads LNHNV; CDR2 reads YYDKDF (reference sequence). The CDR3 runs 16 residues. Trimming at V came to 0 bases and at J to 4 bases, leaving 3 bases not matched to a gene. For the CDR3, the DNA is TGTGCCACCAGCAGAGAGGACAGGGGGCTCGCAGATACGCAGTATTTT. Translating gives CATSREDRGLADTQYF.

V usage is TRBV30 and J usage is TRBJ1-2; weak D call: TRBD1 (5 bases). CDR3 length: 13 residues. Germline assignment: CDR1 GTSNPN and CDR2 SVGIG (reference sequence). V was cut by 3 bases and J by 8 bases, with 16 bases left in between. CDR3 bases: TGTGCCTGGAGCGTCCGGGGGAGTCAGGGCTACACCTTC. This encodes CAWSVRGSQGYTF.

The chain recombines TRBV7-9 with TRBJ2-3, with D tentatively TRBD2 (5 bases). The length of the CDR3 is 15 residues. V gave up 4 bases and J gave up 0 bases, with 11 bases separating them. Germline loops: CDR1 SEHNR, CDR2 FQNEAQ (reference sequence). This CDR3 reads CASSYQSGSTDTQYF. The CDR3 DNA reads as TGTGCCAGCAGCTATCAAAGCGGAAGCACAGATACGCAGTATTTT.

This chain uses TRBV5-4 with TRBJ1-2, with TRBD1 matching over 9 bases. J was trimmed by 3 bases and V by 4 bases; bases with no gene match: 10. Germline lookup yields CDR1 SGHNT and CDR2 YYREEE (reference sequence). The CDR3 is 16 residues long. The CDR3 spells CASSPPRGDRDYGYTF. The CDR3 DNA follows: TGTGCCAGCAGCCCCCCCCGAGGGGACAGGGACTATGGCTACACCTTC.

The chain is built from TRBV10-3 and TRBJ2-3; the match to TRBD2 covers 10 bases. V was clipped by 4 bases and J by 4 bases; unmatched bases: 11. The CDR3 runs 17 residues. Germline V gives CDR1 ENHRY, CDR2 SYGVKD. The CDR3 nucleotides are TGTGCCATCAGTGGAACTAGCGGGGACTTAGTCGCAGATACGCAGTATTTT. It is translated as CAISGTSGDLVADTQYF.

The genes are TRBV9 and TRBJ2-3; TRBD1 might be the D (6 bases). The CDR3 consists of 14 residues. Trimming cost V 4 bases and J 4 bases, with 13 bases left between them. CDR1 SGDLS and CDR2 YYNGEE come from the germline V gene. CDR3 nucleotide sequence: TGTGCCAGCAGCCCGAGCCCAGGGGCAGATACGCAGTATTTT. This codes for CASSPSPGADTQYF.

The CDR3 sequence: CASSEVSGSFNNEQFF. CDR3 DNA: TGTGCCAGCAGCGAGGTCAGCGGGAGCTTCAACAATGAGCAGTTCTTC. This chain links TRBV7-9 with TRBJ2-1; the match to TRBD2 covers 8 bases. This CDR3 has 16 residues. V lost 5 bases and J lost 5; bases outside the gene matches: 11. Germline CDR1 reads SEHNR; CDR2 reads FQNEAQ (reference sequence). The full variable domain, its missing parts supplied by reference TRBV7-9 and TRBJ2-1, is DTGVSQNPRHKITKRGQNVTFRCDPISEHNRLYWYRQTLGQGPEFLTYFQNEAQLEKSRLLSDRFSAERPKGSFSTLEIQRTEQGDSAMYLCASSEVSGSFNNEQFFGPGTRLTVL.

The chain has TRBV5-1 and TRBJ1-2, with D possibly being TRBD1 (6 bases). Trimming took off 2 bases at V and 4 bases at J, with 12 bases between the two ends. Germline CDR1 and CDR2: SGHRS and YFSETQ. The CDR3 loop spans 14 amino acids. CDR3 residues: CASSLGQTSYGYTF. The CDR3 region has the DNA TGCGCCAGCAGCTTAGGACAGACATCCTATGGCTACACCTTC.

The chain has TRBV7-8 and TRBJ1-4, with TRBD1 identical over 7 bases. The CDR3 contains 13 residues. Trimming cost V 3 bases and J 7 bases; bases outside gene matches: 2. Germline CDR1 SGHVS, CDR2 FQNEAQ. DNA for the CDR3: TGTGCCAGCAGCTTCAACAGGGGTGAAAAACTGTTTTTT. Its protein is CASSFNRGEKLFF.

The genes are TRBV28 and TRBJ1-1; no reliable D call. CDR1 is MDHEN, CDR2 SYDVKM, per germline. Trimming stripped 7 bases from V and 1 base from J, with 10 bases between. The length of the CDR3 is 13 residues. DNA for the CDR3: TGTGCCAGCATTACCGACACGAACACTGAAGCTTTCTTT. Translating it yields CASITDTNTEAFF.

Notes on this clone: Within the sample, other DNA sequences also encode this same CDR3. This chain connects TRBV5-8 to TRBJ1-5; no firm D call. CDR1 and CDR2 (germline): SGHTS, YDEGEE. V was shortened by 0 bases and J by 0 bases, with 7 bases between the two germline ends. CDR3 size: 15 residues. CDR3 nucleotides: TGTGCCAGCAGCTTGGGAGGATATAGCAATCAGCCCCAGCATTTT. This gives the protein CASSLGGYSNQPQHF.

The rearrangement uses TRBV7-6 and TRBJ2-2; 7 bases line up with TRBD2. The CDR3 runs 17 residues. Germline-derived CDR1 and CDR2 are SGHVS and FNYEAQ. V lost 5 bases to trimming and J lost 2 bases; unmatched junction nucleotides: 11. The CDR3 DNA sequence: TGTGCCAGCAGCCCTACCGAAGGACTAGTAAACACCGGGGAGCTGTTTTTT. Amino acid sequence: CASSPTEGLVNTGELFF.

The chain joins TRBV19 to TRBJ2-7, with 9 bases matching TRBD1. Per the germline V gene, CDR1 is LNHDA and CDR2 is SQIVND (reference sequence). The V segment lost 4 bases and the J segment 0 bases; nucleotides outside the gene matches: 10. The CDR3 totals 17 residues. The CDR3 loop reads CASSTPGQGPLSYEQYF. The CDR3 nucleotides read TGTGCCAGTAGTACACCGGGACAGGGCCCCCTCTCCTACGAGCAGTACTTC.

V is TRBV11-3 and J is TRBJ2-3; the D gene is possibly TRBD2 (5 bases). From germline, CDR1 is SGHNT and CDR2 YENEEA. This CDR3 is built from 14 residues. V shed 3 bases and J shed 4 bases, with 11 bases lying between them. CDR3 sequence: CASSFGPEADTQYF. Written as DNA, the CDR3 is TGTGCCAGCAGCTTCGGACCGGAGGCAGATACGCAGTATTTT.

The gene calls are TRBV6-4 and TRBJ2-5, with 7 bases identical to TRBD1. Per germline, CDR1 MRHNA and CDR2 SNTAGT. V dropped 6 bases and J dropped 2; count of bases not matched to a gene: 3. The CDR3 totals 13 residues. Here the CDR3 DNA reads TGTGCCAGCAGCACAGGGGCGCAAGAGACCCAGTACTTC. Protein product: CASSTGAQETQYF.

The rearrangement links TRBV9 to TRBJ1-4, with TRBD1 matching 11 bases. The CDR3 runs to 14 residues. Germline loops: CDR1 SGDLS, CDR2 YYNGEE. With 4 bases clipped from V and 7 bases from J, the junction kept 3 bases outside the gene matches. CDR3 protein: CASSRDRGFEKLFF. CDR3 coding DNA: TGTGCCAGCAGCCGGGACAGGGGGTTTGAAAAACTGTTTTTT. Based on the CDR3 plus reference TRBV9 and TRBJ1-4, the full variable domain is DSGVTQTPKHLITATGQRVTLRCSPRSGDLSVYWYQQSLDQGLQFLIQYYNGEERAKGNILERFSAQQFPDLHSELNLSSLELGDSALYFCASSRDRGFEKLFFGSGTQLSVL.

The chain has TRBV7-9 and TRBJ1-2; the D gene is possibly TRBD1 (5 bases). This CDR3 is 13 amino acids long. Trimming removed 0 bases at V and 8 bases at J, with 10 bases between. Germline values: CDR1 SEHNR, CDR2 FQNEAQ (reference sequence). CDR3: CASSLAGGGGYTF. As DNA, the CDR3 is TGTGCCAGCAGCTTAGCCGGGGGTGGCGGCTACACCTTC.

The gene calls are TRBV14 and TRBJ2-5; 15 nucleotides align to TRBD2. V lost 3 bases and J lost 2; bases outside the gene matches: 10. The CDR3 has 19 residues. The germline CDR1 and CDR2 sequences are SGHDN and FVKESK. CDR3 sequence (DNA): TGTGCCAGCAGCCAGCTAGGACTAGCGGGGGGGTTTCAACAAGAGACCCAGTACTTC. Translated, it gives CASSQLGLAGGFQQETQYF.

The chain links TRBV5-1 to TRBJ2-1, with TRBD1 as a possible D gene (5 bases). V lost 0 bases to trimming and J lost 5 bases, with 6 bases between them. CDR3 size: 13 residues. Germline CDR1 reads SGHRS; CDR2 reads YFSETQ. The chain's CDR3 is CASSLVGDNEQFF. Here the CDR3 DNA reads TGCGCCAGCAGCTTGGTAGGGGACAATGAGCAGTTCTTC.

V usage is TRBV11-2 and J usage is TRBJ1-1; 8 bases fit TRBD1. The germline gives CDR1 SGHAT, CDR2 FQNNGV. The CDR3 contains 15 residues. Germline trimming cut 6 bases from V and 2 bases from J; bases unmatched to any gene: 8. Written as DNA, the CDR3 is TGTGCCAGCAGAAACGACAGGGGAAAAAACACTGAAGCTTTCTTT. The encoded protein is CASRNDRGKNTEAFF.

The V call is TRBV15, the J call TRBJ2-7; maybe TRBD1 (6 bases). This CDR3 spans 14 amino acids. V was cut by 3 bases and J by 0 bases, with 9 bases left in between. CDR1 is LNHNV, CDR2 YYDKDF, per germline (reference sequence). Here the CDR3 DNA reads TGTGCCACCAGCAGTGACAGGTTCTCCTACGAGCAGTACTTC. It is translated as CATSSDRFSYEQYF.

The J gene is TRBJ1-1, the V gene TRBV7-8; 7 positions match TRBD1. The CDR3 has 17 residues. CDR1 is SGHVS and CDR2 is FQNEAQ in the germline V gene. V lost 5 bases and J lost 4; bases outside the gene matches: 16. CDR3 nucleotides: TGTGCCAGCAGCCGATTGTCCCTAGGACAGGCTCCCACTGAAGCTTTCTTT. This encodes CASSRLSLGQAPTEAFF.